Following are 22 T cell receptor beta chains from one sample sequenced in a study of neurological immune-mediated disorders. TCRdb reprocessed the 5' RACE reads with MiXCR, giving one entry per CDR3 protein. The table includes under 50,000 distinct CDR3 sequences, about an eighth detected once. The time point is: longitudinal time-point 2. Sequencing was performed on PBMCs. The receptors stem from a male donor with HTLV-1-associated myelopathy (HAM/TSP).

V gene TRBV15 combines with J gene TRBJ2-7; D is uncertain. Between the trimmed V and J ends, which lost 0 bases and 4 bases, there was a span of 10 bases. CDR1 is LNHNV and CDR2 is YYDKDF in the germline V gene (reference sequence). CDR3 size: 14 residues. CDR3 DNA: TGTGCCACCAGCAGAGATTTGGAAGATTACGAGCAGTACTTC. The encoded protein is CATSRDLEDYEQYF.

This clonotype was recorded at least ten times. This chain connects TRBV6-2 or TRBV6-3 to TRBJ2-7; D is unclear. V was shortened by 6 bases and J by 6 bases, with 21 bases between the two germline ends. The CDR3 is 15 residues long. The V gene's germline CDR1 is MNHEY and CDR2 SVGEGT. CDR3 residues: CASRTSWNRASEQYF. The CDR3, as DNA: TGTGCCAGCAGGACGAGCTGGAACCGGGCCTCCGAGCAGTACTTC.

This clonotype was counted at least ten times. The V and J genes are TRBV5-1 and TRBJ1-3, with D maybe TRBD1 (5 bases). Trimming pared 5 bases from V and 3 bases from J, leaving 12 bases between. The CDR3 contains 14 residues. CDR1 and CDR2 from the germline V gene are SGHRS and YFSETQ. The chain's CDR3 is CASRPGLGGNTIYF. The CDR3 DNA sequence: TGCGCCAGCAGGCCGGGACTAGGTGGAAACACCATATATTTT.

V gene TRBV30 combines with J gene TRBJ1-2; possible D gene TRBD1, 5 bases. Between the trimmed V and J ends, which lost 2 bases and 7 bases, there was a span of 20 bases. Germline V gene sequence: CDR1 GTSNPN, CDR2 SVGIG (reference sequence). CDR3 length equals 15 residues. Written as DNA, the CDR3 is TGTGCCTGGAGTCCTACCAGAGGGGCGATGGGTGGCTACACCTTC. Amino acid sequence: CAWSPTRGAMGGYTF.

This clonotype was counted many times. The gene calls are TRBV11-1 and TRBJ2-7, with a tentative D call TRBD1 (6 bases). This CDR3 is 14 amino acids long. V was trimmed by 2 bases and J by 4 bases, leaving 12 bases between them. Germline V gives CDR1 SGHAT, CDR2 FQDESV (reference sequence). The CDR3 coding sequence is TGTGCCAGCAGCTTAATGGACAGAGATTACGAGCAGTACTTC. This gives the protein CASSLMDRDYEQYF. Together with reference TRBV11-1 and TRBJ2-7, the CDR3 gives the full variable domain: EAEVAQSPRYKITEKSQAVAFWCDPISGHATLYWYRQILGQGPELLVQFQDESVVDDSQLPKDRFSAERLKGVDSTLKIQPAELGDSAMYLCASSLMDRDYEQYFGPGTRLTVT.

This clonotype was found many times. The CDR3 protein is CASSFTLTTGVHYGYTF. In DNA form, the CDR3 reads TGTGCCAGCAGCTTCACGCTAACCACAGGAGTTCACTATGGCTACACCTTC. The chain employs TRBV5-6 and TRBJ1-2; D possibly corresponds to TRBD1 (5 bases). Germline loops: CDR1 SGHDT, CDR2 YYEEEE. The length of the CDR3 is 17 residues. Trimming cost V 2 bases and J 3 bases, with 20 bases left between them.

In its sample, this clonotype was seen many times. The V call is TRBV14, the J call TRBJ1-4; D call uncertain. Germline V CDR1 and CDR2: SGHDN, FVKESK. The CDR3 covers 13 residues. V dropped 2 bases and J dropped 16 bases, with 17 bases sitting between them. The CDR3 DNA follows: TGTGCCAGCAGCCAATACACCGCAGCCATACGGTTTTTT. Encoded protein: CASSQYTAAIRFF. The variable domain in full, completed from reference TRBV14 and TRBJ1-4, reads EAGVTQFPSHSVIEKGQTVTLRCDPISGHDNLYWYRRVMGKEIKFLLHFVKESKQDESGMPNNRFLAERTGGTYSTLKVQPAELEDSGVYFCASSQYTAAIRFFGSGTQLSVL.

This clonotype was recorded many times. This chain connects TRBV4-1 to TRBJ2-4; D is unresolved. Germline V CDR1 and CDR2: MGHRA, YSYEKL. This CDR3 contains 13 residues. The V end lost 8 bases, the J end lost 0 bases, and 8 bases lay between the germline ends. In nucleotides, the CDR3 is TGCGCCAGCCGCGAGTTAGCCAAAAACATTCAGTACTTC. It encodes CASRELAKNIQYF.

The table lists this clonotype with many counts. V and J are TRBV12-3 or TRBV12-4 and TRBJ1-1; D is unclear. The V end was cut by 5 bases, the J end by 4 bases, with 14 bases between. CDR3 length: 14 residues. The CDR3 sequence: CASSPPRVTTEAFF. DNA of the CDR3: TGTGCCAGCAGTCCCCCGCGGGTAACCACTGAAGCTTTCTTT.

This clonotype was seen ten or more times. The chain uses TRBV10-3 and TRBJ2-7; a possible D gene is TRBD2 (5 bases). V dropped 10 bases and J dropped 6 bases, with 13 bases sitting between them. Germline CDR1 ENHRY, CDR2 SYGVKD. This CDR3 comprises 11 residues. CDR3 in amino acids: CATAQEVEQYF. The DNA of the CDR3 is TGTGCCACCGCTCAGGAGGTCGAGCAGTACTTC.

This clonotype has only a few counts. This chain joins TRBV11-3 and TRBJ2-3; 7 nucleotides line up with TRBD1. V trimming: 5 bases; J trimming: 4 bases; junction bases outside the gene matches: 6. Germline lookup yields CDR1 SGHNT and CDR2 YENEEA. The CDR3 spans 14 residues. The CDR3 DNA reads TGTGCCAGCAGCCACGGACAGGACGCAGATACGCAGTATTTT. It yields the protein CASSHGQDADTQYF. Combining the CDR3 with reference TRBV11-3 and TRBJ2-3 gives the whole variable domain EAGVVQSPRYKIIEKKQPVAFWCNPISGHNTLYWYLQNLGQGPELLIRYENEEAVDDSQLPKDRFSAERLKGVDSTLKIQPAELGDSAVYLCASSHGQDADTQYFGPGTRLTVL.

This rearrangement joins TRBV6-2 or TRBV6-3 to TRBJ1-2; TRBD1 agrees at 7 bases. After removal of 4 bases from V and 2 bases from J, the junction contained 4 bases not matched to a gene. The CDR3 runs 14 residues. Germline lookup yields CDR1 MNHEY and CDR2 SVGEGT. The CDR3 sequence is CASSSRDRNYGYTF. DNA for the CDR3: TGTGCCAGCAGTTCCCGGGACAGAAACTATGGCTACACCTTC.

This clonotype was observed a handful of times. The V and J genes are TRBV15 and TRBJ1-3; D gene unclear. This CDR3 region has 14 residues. Trimming removed 0 bases from V and 8 bases from J, with 11 bases in between. Per the germline V gene, CDR1 is LNHNV and CDR2 is YYDKDF (reference sequence). The chain's CDR3 is CATSRDGGSDTIYF. CDR3 sequence (DNA): TGTGCCACCAGCAGAGATGGAGGGTCGGACACCATATATTTT.

This clonotype was counted many times. The J gene is TRBJ2-3, the V gene TRBV29-1; 7 bases are a match to TRBD2. Germline V CDR1 and CDR2: SQVTM, ANQGSEA. The trim removed 4 bases at V and 3 bases at J, leaving 4 bases unmatched. CDR3 length: 13 amino acids. CDR3 sequence reads: CSVGQGGTDTQYF. DNA for the CDR3: TGCAGCGTTGGGCAGGGAGGGACAGATACGCAGTATTTT.

This clonotype was found many times. The J gene is TRBJ1-2, the V gene TRBV20-1; TRBD1 might be the D (6 bases). This CDR3 region has 13 residues. Germline V lookup: CDR1 DFQATT, CDR2 SNEGSKA (reference sequence). The V end was cut by 1 base, the J end by 5 bases, with 11 bases between. CDR3 residues: CSARGEGVYGYTF. For the CDR3, the DNA is TGCAGTGCTAGAGGCGAGGGGGTTTATGGCTACACCTTC.

In its sample, this clonotype was seen many times. V is TRBV28 and J is TRBJ2-7; 7 bases are a match to TRBD2. The CDR3 runs to 15 residues. Germline-derived CDR1 and CDR2 are MDHEN and SYDVKM. V lost 5 bases and J lost 2; bases outside the gene matches: 9. CDR3 sequence (DNA): TGTGCCAGCAGTCCCCGGGGGGTAGGCCCCTACGAGCAGTACTTC. Translating it yields CASSPRGVGPYEQYF.

This clonotype was observed once. The chain employs TRBV7-6 and TRBJ2-7; D not resolved. Germline CDR1 and CDR2: SGHVS and FNYEAQ. The CDR3 has 14 residues. The germline V and J ends were trimmed by 0 bases and 0 bases, with 6 bases remaining between them. CDR3 nucleotides: TGTGCCAGCAGCTTAGCGTTTACCTCCTACGAGCAGTACTTC. It is translated as CASSLAFTSYEQYF.

Many counts were recorded for this clonotype. The chain is built from TRBV20-1 and TRBJ2-5; maybe TRBD1 (6 bases). The germline V and J ends were trimmed by 7 bases and 1 base, with 16 bases remaining between them. The CDR3 has 14 amino acids. CDR1 DFQATT and CDR2 SNEGSKA come from the germline V gene (reference sequence). CDR3 sequence: CSVWGQASQETQYF. DNA for the CDR3: TGCAGTGTGTGGGGGCAGGCAAGCCAAGAGACCCAGTACTTC.

This clonotype was seen ten or more times. At one end, the junction sequence differs from germline, possibly due to a read error. The chain couples TRBV27 to TRBJ2-3; 12 bases map to TRBD2. The length of the CDR3 is 17 residues. Germline V gene lookup returns CDR1 MNHEY and CDR2 SMNVEV (reference sequence). This chain's CDR3 is CASSLSMASGGAETQYF. The CDR3, as DNA: TGTGCCAGCAGTTTATCGATGGCTAGCGGGGGGGCAGAGACGCAGTATTTT.

This clonotype was recorded at least ten times. This chain joins TRBV5-1 and TRBJ2-3, with unresolved D. Germline V lookup: CDR1 SGHRS, CDR2 YFSETQ. The CDR3 totals 13 residues. The ends were cut back, 0 bases at V and 6 bases at J, with 8 bases in the middle. The CDR3 loop is CASSLDGWDTQYF. The CDR3 nucleotides read TGCGCCAGCAGCTTGGACGGCTGGGATACGCAGTATTTT.

This clonotype appeared many times. The chain is built from TRBV3-1 and TRBJ2-1; 7 bases map to TRBD1. This CDR3 region has 12 residues. Germline CDR1 and CDR2: LGHDT and YNNKEL (reference sequence). V lost 2 bases, J lost 12 bases, and 4 bases stayed unmatched. The DNA of the CDR3 is TGTGCCAGCAGCCAAAGTACAGGGGCGCAGTTCTTC. Amino acid sequence: CASSQSTGAQFF.

This clonotype was recorded at least ten times. In nucleotides, the CDR3 is TGTGCCATCAGTGACGGACCCTACGAGCAGTACTTC. Its translation is CAISDGPYEQYF. The chain carries TRBV10-3 and TRBJ2-7; D remains ambiguous. The CDR3 spans 12 residues. CDR1 is ENHRY and CDR2 is SYGVKD in the germline V gene. Trimming cost V 3 bases and J 2 bases, with 5 bases left between them.